This record concerns one TCR beta chain sequence. Data came from immunoSEQ multiplex PCR; TCRdb stores just in-frame clones and leaves some out. The repertoire holds 85,000 to 100,000 clones, with around 95% as singletons. This sample was included in a study of technical replicates of blood from a handful of donors. Germline V CDR1 and CDR2: SNHLY, FYNNEI. V lost 6 bases and J 0 bases, leaving 14 bases between the germline ends. This CDR3 has 15 amino acids. The chain is built from TRBV2 and TRBJ1-1; D perhaps matches TRBD1 (6 bases). The sequenced sample consisted of T cells isolated from PBMCs. This TCR derives from a human donor in good health. As DNA, the CDR3 is TGTGCCAGCAGCGAAAGACAGGCCATGAACACTGAAGCTTTCTTT. Protein: CASSERQAMNTEAFF.